This TCR beta chain emerged from a study of blood T cell repertoires in COVID-19. Study-wide background: T cells, B-cell-depleted T cells, or PBMCs supplied cDNA or gDNA.

The germline V gene encodes CDR1 SEHNR and CDR2 FQNEAQ (reference sequence). V was pared by 5 bases and J by 1 base, with 14 bases between. The CDR3 sequence is 15 residues long. The study assigned cohorts using participant-reported clinical history. In the original analysis: Nucleated cell number was recorded as an estimate derived from reference gene primer amplification. This table comes from immunoSEQ multiplex PCR, and its TCRdb copy is limited to in-frame clones, with some not included. D and trimming come from the DNA, and the V and J calls and clone size come from that table. This sample has about 280,000 clones, with approximately 88% found just once.

The sample comprised PBMCs or T cells enriched from blood (not recorded which). V usage is TRBV7-9 and J usage is TRBJ1-2; no firm D call. The sequence came from a woman aged 40-49 years who had recovered from COVID-19. The CDR3 here is CASSPPTPINYGYTF. Here the CDR3 DNA reads TGTGCCAGCAGCCCTCCGACACCGATTAACTATGGCTACACCTTC.